This T cell receptor (beta chain) was sequenced in a study of cytomegalovirus exposure and HLA in healthy donors. Whole-study results and caveats: CMV antigen specificity of three CMV-associated chains was confirmed in vitro.

A note on this clone: No antigen is known for it.

Losses at the gene ends were 6 bases for V and 6 bases for J; bases not matched to a gene: 2. This CDR3 has 12 amino acids. CDR1 is LGHNA, CDR2 YSLEER, per germline. Sequenced by immunoSEQ multiplex PCR; TCRdb stores in-frame clones only, minus some. The sample shows 250,000 to 300,000 clones, 90% of them seen only once. This chain joins TRBV4-3 and TRBJ1-1; 9 bases line up with TRBD1. The sample was PBMCs. The receptor's source is a young woman in good health and CMV-seronegative. CDR3 residues: CASRGTGSEAFF. CDR3 nucleotides: TGCGCCAGCAGGGGGACAGGGTCTGAAGCTTTCTTT.